Listed here are 16 T cell receptor beta chains from one sample, sequenced in a study of OX40 agonist ivuxolimab in advanced cancers. Data came from immunoSEQ multiplex PCR; TCRdb stores just in-frame clones and leaves some out. Of some 80,000 clones listed, about 91% are singletons. The sample consisted of CD4+ or CD8+ T cells sorted from blood, taken in a trial of the OX40 agonist ivuxolimab. These receptors were obtained from an adult with an advanced solid tumor such as melanoma, head and neck, liver or kidney cancer.

V and J are TRBV9 and TRBJ1-3; D gene unclear. This CDR3 contains 15 residues. Germline V gene lookup returns CDR1 SGDLS and CDR2 YYNGEE. Trimming stripped 4 bases from V and 0 bases from J, with 11 bases between. The DNA of the CDR3 is TGTGCCAGCAGCCCCCGATTGAGCTCTGGAAACACCATATATTTT. It translates to CASSPRLSSGNTIYF.

Here the CDR3 DNA reads TGTGCCAGCAGCTTAGGGACAGATACACTGAGGGCTTTCTTT. It translates to CASSLGTDTLRAFF. The gene calls are TRBV7-9 and TRBJ1-1; D possibly corresponds to TRBD1 (6 bases). The V end was cut by 1 base, the J end by 11 bases, with 17 bases between. The CDR3 covers 14 residues. In germline, CDR1 is SEHNR, CDR2 FQNEAQ (reference sequence).

The rearrangement uses TRBV11-3 and TRBJ2-1; D gene ambiguous. V gave up 1 base and J gave up 4 bases, with 5 bases separating them. The CDR3 spans 13 residues. Germline V lookup: CDR1 SGHNT, CDR2 YENEEA. DNA of the CDR3: TGTGCCAGCAGCTTAGCTGTGTACAATGAGCAGTTCTTC. It translates to CASSLAVYNEQFF.

The chain recombines TRBV7-5 with TRBJ2-1; the tabulated D call, TRBD1, remains unverified against the DNA. TRBV7-5 is noted as a pseudogene. The CDR3 covers 13 residues. The CDR3 is CVRQGCLKGEQFF. DNA for the CDR3: TGTGTCAGACAGGGGTGCCTTAAAGGGGAGCAGTTCTTC.

The chain employs TRBV19 and TRBJ2-1; weak D call: TRBD2 (7 bases). V was cut by 5 bases and J by 0 bases, with 17 bases left in between. CDR1 LNHDA and CDR2 SQIVND come from the germline V gene (reference sequence). CDR3 length: 17 amino acids. CDR3 sequence reads: CASSLEGGDGSYNEQFF. In nucleotides, the CDR3 is TGTGCCAGTAGTCTCGAAGGGGGGGACGGCTCCTACAATGAGCAGTTCTTC.

The chain recombines TRBV14 with TRBJ2-7; 8 bases are a match to TRBD2. Unmatched junction bases numbered 18, after V lost 8 bases and J lost 6 bases. This CDR3 has 16 residues. Germline V gives CDR1 SGHDN, CDR2 FVKESK. CDR3 sequence reads: CASPLLCGRPLSEQYF. For the CDR3, the DNA is TGTGCCAGCCCTCTTCTTTGCGGGAGGCCCCTAAGCGAGCAGTACTTC.

The rearrangement uses TRBV4-3 and TRBJ2-7; a weak D match, TRBD1 (6 bases). Trimming shortened V by 4 bases and J by 4 bases, and 17 bases separated the two germline ends. The V gene's germline CDR1 is LGHNA and CDR2 YSLEER. The CDR3 runs 15 residues. The CDR3 sequence: CASSPEPGHLYEQYF. The CDR3 DNA reads TGCGCCAGCAGCCCCGAGCCGGGACACCTATACGAGCAGTACTTC.

The sample holds one count of this clone. This chain links TRBV5-1 with TRBJ1-1, with D possibly TRBD1 on 5 matching bases. CDR3 length equals 16 residues. Looked up from germline, CDR1 is SGHRS and CDR2 is YFSETQ. Trimming took 0 bases from V and 0 from J, leaving 12 bases between them. Here the CDR3 DNA reads TGCGCCAGCAGCTTGGGCGTGGGGCTCCTGAACACTGAAGCTTTCTTT. It yields the protein CASSLGVGLLNTEAFF.

The V and J genes are TRBV29-1 and TRBJ1-5, with a weak D call TRBD1 (6 bases). CDR3 length: 13 amino acids. Germline lookup yields CDR1 SQVTM and CDR2 ANQGSEA. V was cut by 7 bases and J by 4 bases, with 14 bases left in between. The CDR3, as DNA: TGCAGCGCCGCAGGGGCTTCGAATCAGCCCCAGCATTTT. It translates to CSAAGASNQPQHF.

V and J are TRBV5-6 and TRBJ1-4; D unclear. The V and J ends lost 0 bases and 3 bases respectively, with 12 bases between them. There are 16 residues in the CDR3. The germline V gene encodes CDR1 SGHDT and CDR2 YYEEEE. This CDR3 is CASSLASGVPNEKLFF. For the CDR3, the DNA is TGTGCCAGCAGCTTGGCCAGCGGGGTCCCTAATGAAAAACTGTTTTTT.

The chain joins TRBV7-2 to TRBJ2-7; TRBD1 matches 7 bases. Trimming took 5 bases from V and 5 from J; bases not matched to a gene: 12. CDR3 length equals 15 residues. Germline CDR1 is SGHTA and CDR2 is FQGNSA. This chain's CDR3 is CASSNTPGQLHEQYF. Here the CDR3 DNA reads TGTGCCAGCAGCAATACTCCGGGACAGCTACACGAGCAGTACTTC.

V is TRBV10-1 and J is TRBJ1-1; TRBD1 might be the D (5 bases). The CDR3 runs to 14 residues. Germline V gene sequence: CDR1 WNHNN, CDR2 SYGVQD (reference sequence). The V end was cut by 2 bases, the J end by 5 bases, with 12 bases between. CDR3 residues: CASSENLAGTEAFF. The CDR3 region has the DNA TGCGCCAGCAGTGAGAATCTGGCAGGGACTGAAGCTTTCTTT.

The V call is TRBV5-1, the J call TRBJ2-5, with D unclear. This CDR3 is 13 amino acids long. Trimming removed 1 base at V and 2 bases at J, with 6 bases between. Germline V gene sequence: CDR1 SGHRS, CDR2 YFSETQ. The CDR3 loop is CASSLPTQETQYF. CDR3 nucleotide sequence: TGCGCCAGCAGCTTGCCTACGCAAGAGACCCAGTACTTC.

The rearrangement links TRBV5-4 to TRBJ2-5; 15 bases are shared with TRBD2. The J segment lost 7 bases and the V segment lost 0 bases, leaving 10 bases of the junction unmatched. Per germline, CDR1 SGHNT and CDR2 YYREEE (reference sequence). CDR3 length: 18 residues. As DNA, the CDR3 is TGTGCCAGCAGCTTGGGGACTAGCGGGAGGGCCATGGGGGGGACCCAGTACTTC. Residues: CASSLGTSGRAMGGTQYF.

The chain recombines TRBV10-1 with TRBJ2-2, with TRBD1 matching 8 bases. This CDR3 region has 14 residues. V trimming: 7 bases; J trimming: 2 bases; junction bases outside the gene matches: 3. CDR1 is WNHNN, CDR2 SYGVQD, per germline (reference sequence). CDR3 DNA sequence: TGCGCCAGCACTACAGGGGGAAACACCGGGGAGCTGTTTTTT. Protein sequence: CASTTGGNTGELFF.

This clone is a singleton in its sample. The chain carries TRBV19 and TRBJ1-5; D is uncertain. CDR1 and CDR2 from the germline V gene are LNHDA and SQIVND (reference sequence). The V and J ends lost 1 base and 6 bases respectively, with 7 bases between them. The length of the CDR3 is 13 residues. CDR3: CASSIGPPQPQHF. CDR3 DNA: TGTGCCAGTAGTATAGGACCGCCTCAGCCCCAGCATTTT.